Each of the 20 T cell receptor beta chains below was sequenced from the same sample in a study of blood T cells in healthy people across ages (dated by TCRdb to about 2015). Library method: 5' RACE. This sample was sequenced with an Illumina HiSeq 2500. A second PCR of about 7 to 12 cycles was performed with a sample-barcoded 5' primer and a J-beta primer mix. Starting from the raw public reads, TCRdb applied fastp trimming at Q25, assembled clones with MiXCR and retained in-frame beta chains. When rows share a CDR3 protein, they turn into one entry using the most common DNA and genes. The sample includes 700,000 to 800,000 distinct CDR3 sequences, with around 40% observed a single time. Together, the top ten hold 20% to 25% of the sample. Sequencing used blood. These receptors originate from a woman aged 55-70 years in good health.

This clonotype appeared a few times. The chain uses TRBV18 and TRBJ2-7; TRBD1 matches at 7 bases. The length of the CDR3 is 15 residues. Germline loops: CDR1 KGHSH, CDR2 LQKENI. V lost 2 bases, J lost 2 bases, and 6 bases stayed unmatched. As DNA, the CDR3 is TGTGCCAGCTCACCAAACCCGGGACAGACCTACGAGCAGTACTTC. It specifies CASSPNPGQTYEQYF.

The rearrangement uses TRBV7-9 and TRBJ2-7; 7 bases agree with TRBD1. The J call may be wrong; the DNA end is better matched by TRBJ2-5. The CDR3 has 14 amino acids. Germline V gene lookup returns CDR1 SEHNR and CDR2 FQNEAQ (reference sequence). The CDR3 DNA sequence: TGTGCCAGCAGCTTTGAGGGGGCCGAAGAGACCCAGTACTTC. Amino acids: CASSFEGAEETQYF.

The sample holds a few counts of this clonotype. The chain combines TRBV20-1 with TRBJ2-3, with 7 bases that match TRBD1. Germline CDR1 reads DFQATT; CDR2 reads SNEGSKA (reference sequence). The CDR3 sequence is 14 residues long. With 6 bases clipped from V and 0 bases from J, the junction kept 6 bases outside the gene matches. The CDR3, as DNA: TGCAGTGCCCGACAGGGATCTAGCACAGATACGCAGTATTTT. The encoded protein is CSARQGSSTDTQYF.

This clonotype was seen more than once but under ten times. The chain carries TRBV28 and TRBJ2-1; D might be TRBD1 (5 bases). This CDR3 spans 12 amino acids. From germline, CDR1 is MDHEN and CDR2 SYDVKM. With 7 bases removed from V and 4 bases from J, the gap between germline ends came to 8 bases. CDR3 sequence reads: CASTGQYNEQFF. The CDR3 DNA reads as TGTGCCAGCACAGGACAATACAATGAGCAGTTCTTC.

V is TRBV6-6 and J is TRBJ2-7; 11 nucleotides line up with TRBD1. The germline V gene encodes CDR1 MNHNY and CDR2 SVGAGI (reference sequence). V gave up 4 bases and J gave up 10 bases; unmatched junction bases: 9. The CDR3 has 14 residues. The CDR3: CASSWTGGRETQYF. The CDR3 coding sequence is TGTGCCAGCAGTTGGACAGGGGGCAGGGAGACTCAGTACTTC.

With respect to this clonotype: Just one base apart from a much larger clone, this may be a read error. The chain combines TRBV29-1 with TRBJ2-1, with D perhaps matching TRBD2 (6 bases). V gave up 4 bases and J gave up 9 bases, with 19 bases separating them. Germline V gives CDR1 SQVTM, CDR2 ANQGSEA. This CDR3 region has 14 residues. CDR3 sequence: CSVAGTCSFGEQFF. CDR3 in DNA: TGCAGCGTTGCCGGGACTTGTTCATTCGGTGAGCAGTTCTTC.

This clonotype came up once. CDR3 region: CASSIRQGGAEAFF. For the CDR3, the DNA is TGTGCCAGCAGCATAAGACAGGGAGGGGCTGAAGCTTTCTTT. This chain links TRBV9 with TRBJ1-1, with TRBD1 matching 7 bases. Unmatched junction bases numbered 9, after V lost 4 bases and J lost 6 bases. Germline lookup yields CDR1 SGDLS and CDR2 YYNGEE. The CDR3 contains 14 residues.

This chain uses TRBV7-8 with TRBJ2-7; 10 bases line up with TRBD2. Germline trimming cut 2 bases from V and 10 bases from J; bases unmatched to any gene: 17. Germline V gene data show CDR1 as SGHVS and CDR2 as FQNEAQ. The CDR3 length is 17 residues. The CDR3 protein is CASSLMRAGGNPETQYF. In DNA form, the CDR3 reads TGTGCCAGCAGCTTAATGAGAGCGGGAGGGAACCCAGAGACTCAGTACTTC.

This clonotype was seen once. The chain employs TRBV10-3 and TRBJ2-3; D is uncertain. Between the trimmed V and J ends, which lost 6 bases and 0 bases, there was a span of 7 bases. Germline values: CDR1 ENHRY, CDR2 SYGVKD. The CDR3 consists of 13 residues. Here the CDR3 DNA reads TGTGCCATCAGCCCGGACAGCACAGATACGCAGTATTTT. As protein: CAISPDSTDTQYF.

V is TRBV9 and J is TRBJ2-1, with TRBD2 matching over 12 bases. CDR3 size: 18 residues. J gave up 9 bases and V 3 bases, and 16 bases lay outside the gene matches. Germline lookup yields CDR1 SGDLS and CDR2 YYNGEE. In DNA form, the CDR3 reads TGTGCCAGCAGCGGACACCCTGCGGCTAGCGGGAGGGTGGGTGAGCAGTTCTTC. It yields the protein CASSGHPAASGRVGEQFF.

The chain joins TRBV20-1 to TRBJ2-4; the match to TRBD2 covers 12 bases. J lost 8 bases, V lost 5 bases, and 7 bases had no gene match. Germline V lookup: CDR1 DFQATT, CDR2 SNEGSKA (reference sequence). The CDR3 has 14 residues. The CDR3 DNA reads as TGCAGTGCTCCCCGGACTAGCGGGGATGACATTCAGTACTTC. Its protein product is CSAPRTSGDDIQYF.

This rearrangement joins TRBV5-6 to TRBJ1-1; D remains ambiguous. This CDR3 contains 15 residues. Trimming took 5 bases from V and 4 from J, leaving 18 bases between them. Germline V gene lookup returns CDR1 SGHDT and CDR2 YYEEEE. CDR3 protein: CASSNPMGGGTEAFF. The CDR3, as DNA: TGTGCCAGCAGTAATCCTATGGGCGGAGGCACTGAAGCTTTCTTT. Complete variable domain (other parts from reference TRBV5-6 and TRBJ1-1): DAGVTQSPTHLIKTRGQQVTLRCSPKSGHDTVSWYQQALGQGPQFIFQYYEEEERQRGNFPDRFSGHQFPNYSSELNVNALLLGDSALYLCASSNPMGGGTEAFFGQGTRLTVV.

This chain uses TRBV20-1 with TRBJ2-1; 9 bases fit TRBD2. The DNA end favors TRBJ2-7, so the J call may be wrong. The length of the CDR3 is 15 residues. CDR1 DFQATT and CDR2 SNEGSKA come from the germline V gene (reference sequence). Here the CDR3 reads CSARDGGGAYNEQYF. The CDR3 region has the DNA TGCAGTGCTAGAGACGGCGGGGGGGCCTACAATGAGCAGTACTTC.

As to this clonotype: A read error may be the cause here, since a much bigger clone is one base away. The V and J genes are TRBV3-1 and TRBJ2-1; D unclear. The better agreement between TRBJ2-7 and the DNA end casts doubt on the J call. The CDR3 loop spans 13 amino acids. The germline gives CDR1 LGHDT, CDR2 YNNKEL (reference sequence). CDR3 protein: CASSPASYNEQYF. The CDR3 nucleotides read TGTGCCAGCAGCCCCGCTTCCTACAATGAGCAGTACTTC.

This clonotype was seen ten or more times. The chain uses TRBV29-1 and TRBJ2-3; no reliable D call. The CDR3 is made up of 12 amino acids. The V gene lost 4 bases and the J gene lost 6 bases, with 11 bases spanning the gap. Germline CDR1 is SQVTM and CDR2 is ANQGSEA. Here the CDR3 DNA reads TGCAGCGTTGGGGGATCTGCTGATACGCAGTATTTT. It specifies CSVGGSADTQYF.

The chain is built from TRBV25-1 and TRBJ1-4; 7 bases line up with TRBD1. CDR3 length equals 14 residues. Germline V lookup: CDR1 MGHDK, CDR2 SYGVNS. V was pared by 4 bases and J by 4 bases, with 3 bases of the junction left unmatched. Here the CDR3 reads CASSATGSNEKLFF. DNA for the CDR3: TGTGCCAGCAGTGCGACAGGGAGTAATGAAAAACTGTTTTTT.

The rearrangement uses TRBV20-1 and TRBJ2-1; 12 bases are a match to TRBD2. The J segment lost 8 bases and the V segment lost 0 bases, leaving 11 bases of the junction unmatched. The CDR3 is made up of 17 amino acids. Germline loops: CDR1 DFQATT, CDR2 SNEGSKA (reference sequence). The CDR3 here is CSARERLAGGPWDEQFF. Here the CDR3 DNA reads TGCAGTGCTAGAGAGCGTCTAGCGGGAGGGCCTTGGGATGAGCAGTTCTTC.

The CDR3 sequence is CATSRDSGYNEQFF. The CDR3 DNA is TGTGCCACCAGCAGAGATTCGGGTTACAATGAGCAGTTCTTC. The chain uses TRBV15 and TRBJ2-1, with D unresolved. The CDR3 is 14 amino acids. Germline V lookup: CDR1 LNHNV, CDR2 YYDKDF (reference sequence). The V end lost 0 bases, the J end lost 4 bases, and 7 bases lay between the germline ends.

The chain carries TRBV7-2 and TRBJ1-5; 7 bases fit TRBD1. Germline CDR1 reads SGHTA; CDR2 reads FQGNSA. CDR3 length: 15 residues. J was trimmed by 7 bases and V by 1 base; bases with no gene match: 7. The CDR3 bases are TGTGCCAGCAGCTTAGACACAGGGGAGTACCAGCCCCAGCATTTT. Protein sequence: CASSLDTGEYQPQHF.

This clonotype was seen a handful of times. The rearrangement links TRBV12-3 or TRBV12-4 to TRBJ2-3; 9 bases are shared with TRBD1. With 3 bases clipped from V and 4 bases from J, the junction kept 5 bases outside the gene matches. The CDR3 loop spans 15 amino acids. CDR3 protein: CASSFLDRGPDTQYF. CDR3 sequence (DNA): TGTGCCAGCAGTTTCCTGGACAGGGGTCCAGATACGCAGTATTTT.